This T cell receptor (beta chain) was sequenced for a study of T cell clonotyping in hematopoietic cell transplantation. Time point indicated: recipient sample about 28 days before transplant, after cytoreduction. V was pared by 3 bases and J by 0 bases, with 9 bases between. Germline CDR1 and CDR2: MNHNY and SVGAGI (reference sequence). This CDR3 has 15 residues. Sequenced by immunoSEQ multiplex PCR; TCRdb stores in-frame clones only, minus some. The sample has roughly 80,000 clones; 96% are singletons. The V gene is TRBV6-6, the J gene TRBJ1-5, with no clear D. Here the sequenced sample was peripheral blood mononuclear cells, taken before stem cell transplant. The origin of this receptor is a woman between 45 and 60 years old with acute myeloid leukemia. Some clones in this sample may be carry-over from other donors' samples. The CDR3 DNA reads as TGTGCCAGCAGTTATCTCGGGTTTAGCAATCAGCCCCAGCATTTT. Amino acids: CASSYLGFSNQPQHF.